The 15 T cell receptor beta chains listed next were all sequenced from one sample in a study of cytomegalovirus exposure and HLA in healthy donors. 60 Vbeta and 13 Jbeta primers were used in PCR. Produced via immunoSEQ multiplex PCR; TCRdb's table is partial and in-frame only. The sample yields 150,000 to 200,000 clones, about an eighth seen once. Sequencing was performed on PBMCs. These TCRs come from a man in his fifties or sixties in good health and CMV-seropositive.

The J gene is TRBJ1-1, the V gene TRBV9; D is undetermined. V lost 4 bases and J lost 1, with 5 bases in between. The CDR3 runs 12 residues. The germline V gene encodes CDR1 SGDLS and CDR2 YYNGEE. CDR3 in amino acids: CASSPQNTEAFF. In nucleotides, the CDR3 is TGTGCCAGCAGCCCCCAGAACACTGAAGCTTTCTTT. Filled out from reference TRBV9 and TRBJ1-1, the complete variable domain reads DSGVTQTPKHLITATGQRVTLRCSPRSGDLSVYWYQQSLDQGLQFLIQYYNGEERAKGNILERFSAQQFPDLHSELNLSSLELGDSALYFCASSPQNTEAFFGQGTRLTVV.

The chain's CDR3 is CASSVGQGTYGYTF. CDR3 nucleotide sequence: TGTGCCAGCAGCGTAGGTCAGGGGACCTATGGCTACACCTTC. The gene calls are TRBV9 and TRBJ1-2, with D perhaps TRBD1 (6 bases). The germline V gene encodes CDR1 SGDLS and CDR2 YYNGEE. CDR3 length: 14 residues. The ends were cut back, 0 bases at V and 4 bases at J, with 10 bases in the middle.

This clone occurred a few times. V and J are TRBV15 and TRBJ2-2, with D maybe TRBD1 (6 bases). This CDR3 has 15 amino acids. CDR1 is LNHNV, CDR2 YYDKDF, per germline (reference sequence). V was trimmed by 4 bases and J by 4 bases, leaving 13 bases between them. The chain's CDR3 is CATSITGYGTGELFF. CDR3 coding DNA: TGTGCCACCAGCATAACAGGGTACGGCACCGGGGAGCTGTTTTTT.

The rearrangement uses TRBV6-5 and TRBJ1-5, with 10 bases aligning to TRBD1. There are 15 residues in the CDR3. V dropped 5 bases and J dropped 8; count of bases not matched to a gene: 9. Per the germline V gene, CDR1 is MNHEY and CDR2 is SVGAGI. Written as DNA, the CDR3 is TGTGCCAGCAGTCCTGACAGGGGGCTCGGGAAGCCCCAGCATTTT. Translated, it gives CASSPDRGLGKPQHF.

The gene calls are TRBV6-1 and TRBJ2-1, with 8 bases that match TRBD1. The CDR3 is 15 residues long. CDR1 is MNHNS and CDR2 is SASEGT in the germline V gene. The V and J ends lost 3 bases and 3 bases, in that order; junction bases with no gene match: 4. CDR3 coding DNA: TGTGCCAGCAGTGAGGACAGGGTCGGCTACAATGAGCAGTTCTTC. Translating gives CASSEDRVGYNEQFF.

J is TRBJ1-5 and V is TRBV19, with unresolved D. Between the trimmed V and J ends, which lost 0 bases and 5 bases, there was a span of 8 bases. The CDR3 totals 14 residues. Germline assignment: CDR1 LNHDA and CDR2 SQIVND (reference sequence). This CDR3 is CASSIEAGDQPQHF. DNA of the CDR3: TGTGCCAGTAGTATAGAGGCAGGCGATCAGCCCCAGCATTTT.

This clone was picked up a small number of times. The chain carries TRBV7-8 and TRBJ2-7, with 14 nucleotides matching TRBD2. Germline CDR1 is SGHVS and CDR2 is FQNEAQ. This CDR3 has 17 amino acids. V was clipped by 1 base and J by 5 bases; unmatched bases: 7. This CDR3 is CASSLEGLAGAGDEQYF. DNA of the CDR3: TGTGCCAGCAGCTTAGAGGGACTAGCGGGGGCCGGCGACGAGCAGTACTTC.

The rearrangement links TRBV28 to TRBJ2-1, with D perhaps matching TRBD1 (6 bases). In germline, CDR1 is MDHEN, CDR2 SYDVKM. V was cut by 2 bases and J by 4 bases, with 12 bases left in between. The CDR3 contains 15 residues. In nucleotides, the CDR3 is TGTGCCAGCAGTTTAAGGGGGTGGCAGTACAATGAGCAGTTCTTC. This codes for CASSLRGWQYNEQFF. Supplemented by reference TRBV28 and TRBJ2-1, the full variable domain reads DVKVTQSSRYLVKRTGEKVFLECVQDMDHENMFWYRQDPGLGLRLIYFSYDVKMKEKGDIPEGYSVSREKKERFSLILESASTNQTSMYLCASSLRGWQYNEQFFGPGTRLTVL.

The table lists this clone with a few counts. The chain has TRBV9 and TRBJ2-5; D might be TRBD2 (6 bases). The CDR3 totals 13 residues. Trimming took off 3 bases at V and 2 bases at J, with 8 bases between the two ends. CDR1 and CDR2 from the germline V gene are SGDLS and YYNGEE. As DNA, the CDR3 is TGTGCCAGCAGCGAGGGGACTCAAGAGACCCAGTACTTC. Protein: CASSEGTQETQYF.

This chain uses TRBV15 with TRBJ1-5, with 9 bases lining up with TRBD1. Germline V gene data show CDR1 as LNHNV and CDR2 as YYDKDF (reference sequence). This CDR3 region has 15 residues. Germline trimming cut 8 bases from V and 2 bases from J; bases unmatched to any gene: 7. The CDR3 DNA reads TGTGCCACCGCGACAGGGGGGACTGGCAATCAGCCCCAGCATTTT. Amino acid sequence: CATATGGTGNQPQHF.

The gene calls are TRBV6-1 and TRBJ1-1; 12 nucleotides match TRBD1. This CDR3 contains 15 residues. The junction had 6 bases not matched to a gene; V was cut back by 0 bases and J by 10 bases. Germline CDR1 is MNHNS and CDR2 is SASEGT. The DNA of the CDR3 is TGTGCCAGCAGTGAAGCTTTGGGACAGGGGGCTTTAGCTTTCTTT. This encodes CASSEALGQGALAFF.

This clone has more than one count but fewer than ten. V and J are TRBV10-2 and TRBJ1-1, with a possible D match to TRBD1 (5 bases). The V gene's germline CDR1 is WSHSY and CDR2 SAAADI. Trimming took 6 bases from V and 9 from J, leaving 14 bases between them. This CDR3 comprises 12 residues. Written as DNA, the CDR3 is TGCGCCAGCAGCCCGGGACTCCCTCAAGCTTTCTTT. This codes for CASSPGLPQAFF.

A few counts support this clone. In nucleotides, the CDR3 is TGTGCCAGCAGCTCGACAGGGGGCTATGGCTACACCTTC. It codes for CASSSTGGYGYTF. The chain employs TRBV5-8 and TRBJ1-2; 9 bases match TRBD1. Germline CDR1 reads SGHTS; CDR2 reads YDEGEE. Germline trimming cut 3 bases from V and 4 bases from J; bases unmatched to any gene: 1. CDR3 length: 13 residues. The full variable domain, in which reference TRBV5-8 and TRBJ1-2 provide the parts outside the CDR3, is EAGVTQSPTHLIKTRGQQATLRCSPISGHTSVYWYQQALGLGLQFLLWYDEGEERNRGNFPPRFSGRQFPNYSSELNVNALELEDSALYLCASSSTGGYGYTFGSGTRLTVV.

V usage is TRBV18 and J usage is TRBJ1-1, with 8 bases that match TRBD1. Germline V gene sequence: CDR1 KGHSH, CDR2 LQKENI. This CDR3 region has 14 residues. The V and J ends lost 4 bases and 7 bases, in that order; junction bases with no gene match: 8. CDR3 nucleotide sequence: TGTGCCAGCTCACGGGAACAGGGGGTAGGTGAAGCTTTCTTT. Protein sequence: CASSREQGVGEAFF.

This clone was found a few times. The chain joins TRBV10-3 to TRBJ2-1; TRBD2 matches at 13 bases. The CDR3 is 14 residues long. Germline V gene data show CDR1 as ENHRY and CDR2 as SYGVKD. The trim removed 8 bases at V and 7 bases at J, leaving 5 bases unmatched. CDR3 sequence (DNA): TGTGCCATCGCGGGACTAGCGGGGAGGAATGAGCAGTTCTTC. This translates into CAIAGLAGRNEQFF.